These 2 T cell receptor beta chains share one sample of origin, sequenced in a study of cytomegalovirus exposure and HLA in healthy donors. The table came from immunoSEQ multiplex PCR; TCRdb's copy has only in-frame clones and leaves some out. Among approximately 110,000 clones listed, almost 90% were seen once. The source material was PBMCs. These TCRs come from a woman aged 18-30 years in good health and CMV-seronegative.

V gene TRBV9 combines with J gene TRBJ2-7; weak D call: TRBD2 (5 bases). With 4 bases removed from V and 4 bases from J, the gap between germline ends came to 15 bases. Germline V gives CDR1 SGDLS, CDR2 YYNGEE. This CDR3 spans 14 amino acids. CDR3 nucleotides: TGTGCCAGCAGCCCCGCGGGTTATTCGTACGAGCAGTACTTC. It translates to CASSPAGYSYEQYF.

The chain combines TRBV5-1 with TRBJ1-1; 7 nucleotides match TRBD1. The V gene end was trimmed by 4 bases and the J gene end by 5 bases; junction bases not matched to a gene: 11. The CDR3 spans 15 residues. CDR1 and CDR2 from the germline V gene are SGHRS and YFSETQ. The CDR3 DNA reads TGCGCCAGCAGCCTCGTCGAAACCAGGGGGACTGAAGCTTTCTTT. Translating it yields CASSLVETRGTEAFF.